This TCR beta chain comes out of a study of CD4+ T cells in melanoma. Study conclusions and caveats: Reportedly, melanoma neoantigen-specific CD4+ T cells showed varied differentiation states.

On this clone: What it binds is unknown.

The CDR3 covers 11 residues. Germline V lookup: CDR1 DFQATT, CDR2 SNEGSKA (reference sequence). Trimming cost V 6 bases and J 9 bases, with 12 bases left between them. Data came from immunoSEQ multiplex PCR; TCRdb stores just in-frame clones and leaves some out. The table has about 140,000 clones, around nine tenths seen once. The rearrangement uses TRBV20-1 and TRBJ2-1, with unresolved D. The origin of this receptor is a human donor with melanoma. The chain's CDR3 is CSAPYLGEQFF. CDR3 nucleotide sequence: TGCAGTGCCCCGTATCTGGGTGAGCAGTTCTTC.